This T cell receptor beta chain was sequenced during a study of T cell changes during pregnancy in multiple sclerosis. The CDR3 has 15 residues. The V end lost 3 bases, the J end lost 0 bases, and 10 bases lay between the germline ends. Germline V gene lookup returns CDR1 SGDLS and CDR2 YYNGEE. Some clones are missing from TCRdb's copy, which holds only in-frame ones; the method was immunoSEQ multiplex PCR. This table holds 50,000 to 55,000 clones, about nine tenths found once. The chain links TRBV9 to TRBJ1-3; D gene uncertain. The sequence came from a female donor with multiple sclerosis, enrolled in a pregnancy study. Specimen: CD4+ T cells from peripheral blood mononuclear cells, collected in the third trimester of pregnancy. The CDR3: CASSAHPSSGNTIYF. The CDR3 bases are TGTGCCAGCAGCGCCCATCCGAGCTCTGGAAACACCATATATTTT.